This entry is about one TCR beta chain. As handled by the study authors: From reference gene primer amplification, estimates of nucleated cell counts were derived. Profiled with immunoSEQ multiplex PCR; TCRdb holds only in-frame clones, not every one. V, J and clone size are those of that table, while D and trimming were read from the DNA. The profile shows about 190,000 clones, around nine tenths of them singletons. This entry is derived from a study of blood T cell repertoires in COVID-19. Study in general: Sites in the United States, Italy and Spain provided acute and convalescent COVID-19 samples. The cDNA or gDNA used as material had been derived from T cells, B-cell-depleted T cells, or PBMCs.

V was clipped by 2 bases and J by 7 bases; unmatched bases: 8. The CDR3 totals 16 residues. Germline V gene data show CDR1 as SGHTA and CDR2 as FQGNSA. The source of this sequence is a woman between 18 and 29 years old who had recovered from COVID-19. The chain uses TRBV7-2 and TRBJ2-1; TRBD2 matches 10 bases. Sequenced sample: peripheral blood. This CDR3 reads CASSLLQRGGRNEQFF. For the CDR3, the DNA is TGTGCCAGCAGCTTACTTCAGCGGGGGGGCCGGAATGAGCAGTTCTTC.